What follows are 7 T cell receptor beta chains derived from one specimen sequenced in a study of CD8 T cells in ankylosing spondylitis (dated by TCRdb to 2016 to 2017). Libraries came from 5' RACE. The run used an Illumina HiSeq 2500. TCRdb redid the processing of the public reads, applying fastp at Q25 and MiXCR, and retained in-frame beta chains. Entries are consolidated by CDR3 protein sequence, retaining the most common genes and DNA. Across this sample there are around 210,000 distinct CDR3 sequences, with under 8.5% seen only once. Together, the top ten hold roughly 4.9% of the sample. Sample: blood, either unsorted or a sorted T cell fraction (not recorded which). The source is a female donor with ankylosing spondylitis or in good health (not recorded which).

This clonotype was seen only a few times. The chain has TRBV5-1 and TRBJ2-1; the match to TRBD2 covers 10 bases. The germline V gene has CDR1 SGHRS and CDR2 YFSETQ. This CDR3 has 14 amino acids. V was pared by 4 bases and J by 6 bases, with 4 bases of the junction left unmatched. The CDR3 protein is CASSGAGGLNEQFF. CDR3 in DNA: TGCGCCAGCAGCGGAGCGGGAGGGCTCAATGAGCAGTTCTTC.

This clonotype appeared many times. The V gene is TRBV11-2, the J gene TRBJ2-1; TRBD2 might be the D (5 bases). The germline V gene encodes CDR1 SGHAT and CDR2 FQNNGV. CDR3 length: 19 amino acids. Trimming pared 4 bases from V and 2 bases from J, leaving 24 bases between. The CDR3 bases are TGTGCCAGCAGCTCGATGATCCCGGGATCTAAGGCCCCCTACAATGAGCAGTTCTTC. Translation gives CASSSMIPGSKAPYNEQFF. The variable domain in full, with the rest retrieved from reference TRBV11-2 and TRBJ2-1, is EAGVAQSPRYKIIEKRQSVAFWCNPISGHATLYWYQQILGQGPKLLIQFQNNGVVDDSQLPKDRFSAERLKGVDSTLKIQPAKLEDSAVYLCASSSMIPGSKAPYNEQFFGPGTRLTVL.

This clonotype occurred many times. The CDR3 here is CSATSSTGRADTQYF. As DNA, the CDR3 is TGCAGTGCTACGTCTTCTACAGGGCGAGCGGATACGCAGTATTTT. The V call is TRBV20-1, the J call TRBJ2-3; D perhaps matches TRBD1 (6 bases). Trimming left V 4 bases short and J 6 bases short, with 20 bases between. The CDR3 sequence is 15 residues long. Per the germline V gene, CDR1 is DFQATT and CDR2 is SNEGSKA (reference sequence).

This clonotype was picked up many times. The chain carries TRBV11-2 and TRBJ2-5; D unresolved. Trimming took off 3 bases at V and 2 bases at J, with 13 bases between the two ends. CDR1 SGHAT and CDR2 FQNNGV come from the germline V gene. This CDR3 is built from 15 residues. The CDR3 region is CASSLERLEQETQYF. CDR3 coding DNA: TGTGCCAGCAGCTTGGAGAGGTTGGAACAAGAGACCCAGTACTTC. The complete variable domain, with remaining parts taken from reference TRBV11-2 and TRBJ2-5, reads EAGVAQSPRYKIIEKRQSVAFWCNPISGHATLYWYQQILGQGPKLLIQFQNNGVVDDSQLPKDRFSAERLKGVDSTLKIQPAKLEDSAVYLCASSLERLEQETQYFGPGTRLLVL.

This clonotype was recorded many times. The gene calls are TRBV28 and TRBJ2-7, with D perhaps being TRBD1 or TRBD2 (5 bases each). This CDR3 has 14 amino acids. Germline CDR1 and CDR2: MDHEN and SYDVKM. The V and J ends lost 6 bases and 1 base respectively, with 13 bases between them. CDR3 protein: CASSTRDGSYEQYF. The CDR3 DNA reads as TGTGCCAGCAGCACTAGGGACGGATCCTACGAGCAGTACTTC.

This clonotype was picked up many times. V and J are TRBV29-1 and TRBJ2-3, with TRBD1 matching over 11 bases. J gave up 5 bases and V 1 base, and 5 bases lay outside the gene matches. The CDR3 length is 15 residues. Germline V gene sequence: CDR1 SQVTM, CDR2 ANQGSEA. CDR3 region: CSVEVGDRGRDTQYF. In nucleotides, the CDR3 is TGCAGCGTTGAAGTGGGGGACAGGGGGAGAGATACGCAGTATTTT.

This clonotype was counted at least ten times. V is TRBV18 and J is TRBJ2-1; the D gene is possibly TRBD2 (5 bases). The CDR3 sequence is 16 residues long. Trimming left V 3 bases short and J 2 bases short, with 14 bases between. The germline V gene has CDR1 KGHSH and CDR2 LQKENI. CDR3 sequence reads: CASSPSEAVAYNEQFF. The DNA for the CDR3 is TGTGCCAGCTCACCCTCGGAGGCTGTTGCCTACAATGAGCAGTTCTTC.